The 5 T cell receptor beta chains below all came from one sample that was sequenced in a study of T cell repertoires in cytomegalovirus infection. MiXCR, applied by TCRdb to the reads, yields one record per CDR3 protein. The table shows 300,000 to 400,000 distinct CDR3 sequences, with 25% to 35% occurring only once. Their specific antigens are unknown. Sample: cultured PBMCs, taken from culture after CMV antigen stimulation. The receptors were gathered from a human donor in good health (CMV status not recorded). Some clones in this sample may be carry-over from other donors' samples.

This chain connects TRBV27 to TRBJ2-5; 8 nucleotides agree with TRBD2. The V gene end was trimmed by 0 bases and the J gene end by 5 bases; junction bases not matched to a gene: 5. The CDR3 is 15 amino acids. CDR1 is MNHEY and CDR2 is SMNVEV in the germline V gene (reference sequence). In DNA form, the CDR3 reads TGTGCCAGCAGTTTATCACTAGCGGTGAGGGAGACCCAGTACTTC. Protein product: CASSLSLAVRETQYF.

This clonotype occurred a few times. J is TRBJ2-7 and V is TRBV6-1; D may correspond to TRBD1 or TRBD2 (5 bases each). Per the germline V gene, CDR1 is MNHNS and CDR2 is SASEGT. There are 18 residues in the CDR3. Trimming stripped 3 bases from V and 2 bases from J, with 23 bases between. The CDR3 coding sequence is TGTGCCAGCAGTGACCTACCGAGCCGAGGGGCTGCCCCCTACGAGCAGTACTTC. It yields the protein CASSDLPSRGAAPYEQYF.

The chain has TRBV6-1 and TRBJ2-1; D gene uncertain. Germline CDR1 and CDR2: MNHNS and SASEGT. CDR3 length equals 12 residues. The ends were cut back, 3 bases at V and 3 bases at J, with 3 bases in the middle. The CDR3 nucleotides are TGTGCCAGCAGTGAGAGCTACAATGAGCAGTTCTTC. Translation gives CASSESYNEQFF.

This clonotype has a handful of counts. The chain links TRBV10-3 to TRBJ1-1; tentative D call: TRBD1 (5 bases). Trimming removed 7 bases at V and 4 bases at J, with 13 bases between. From germline, CDR1 is ENHRY and CDR2 SYGVKD. The CDR3 spans 13 residues. In DNA, the CDR3 is TGTGCCATCACTGGGACGGACGGCACTGAAGCTTTCTTT. Protein sequence: CAITGTDGTEAFF.

The chain joins TRBV28 to TRBJ2-3; D may be TRBD2 (6 bases). V lost 2 bases to trimming and J lost 5 bases, with 14 bases between them. Germline values: CDR1 MDHEN, CDR2 SYDVKM. The CDR3 spans 15 residues. The CDR3 coding sequence is TGTGCCAGCAGTTTACCGGGAGCCGGGAGAGATACGCAGTATTTT. This encodes CASSLPGAGRDTQYF.